The 5 T cell receptor beta chains below were found in one sample sequenced in a study of blood T cell repertoires in COVID-19. Profiled with immunoSEQ multiplex PCR; TCRdb holds only in-frame clones, not every one. The data contain some 350,000 clones, around 88% of them singletons. The specimen sequenced was peripheral blood. The origin of the receptors is a man younger than 40 with active or convalescent COVID-19.

This clone has just one count. The rearrangement joins TRBV19 to TRBJ2-4; 9 bases map to TRBD1. Germline V gene data show CDR1 as LNHDA and CDR2 as SQIVND (reference sequence). J lost 4 bases, V lost 3 bases, and 7 bases had no gene match. The CDR3 runs to 16 residues. CDR3 sequence: CASSIDWGQGKNIQYF. The CDR3, as DNA: TGTGCCAGTAGTATCGATTGGGGACAGGGAAAAAACATTCAGTACTTC.

This clone has just one count. J is TRBJ1-1 and V is TRBV7-6; the D is unclear. The germline gives CDR1 SGHVS, CDR2 FNYEAQ. V was cut by 5 bases and J by 5 bases, with 12 bases left in between. This CDR3 is 13 amino acids long. In nucleotides, the CDR3 is TGTGCCAGCAGCGTTTATACGGGGACTGAAGCTTTCTTT. Translating gives CASSVYTGTEAFF.

The V gene is TRBV3-1 (or the pseudogene TRBV3-2), the J gene TRBJ2-7; 9 nucleotides match TRBD1. V was clipped by 4 bases and J by 6 bases; unmatched bases: 7. The CDR3 is 14 amino acids. Germline CDR1 and CDR2: LGHDT and YNNKEL (reference sequence). The CDR3 DNA reads as TGTGCCAGCAGCCTCCGGGACAGGGAGGGCGAGCAGTACTTC. This sequence encodes CASSLRDREGEQYF.

V usage is TRBV5-1 and J usage is TRBJ1-1; D is unresolved. With 5 bases removed from V and 1 base from J, the gap between germline ends came to 15 bases. Germline CDR1 and CDR2: SGHRS and YFSETQ. The CDR3 covers 15 residues. The DNA for the CDR3 is TGCGCCAGCAGATGGGCCTCTTTGGGGAACACTGAAGCTTTCTTT. This translates into CASRWASLGNTEAFF.

The gene calls are TRBV9 and TRBJ1-4; 12 bases match TRBD1. The CDR3 contains 15 residues. The germline V gene encodes CDR1 SGDLS and CDR2 YYNGEE. J was trimmed by 8 bases and V by 4 bases; bases with no gene match: 6. The CDR3 coding sequence is TGTGCCAGCAGCATTACCGGGACAGGGGGCGAAAAACTGTTTTTT. Its translation: CASSITGTGGEKLFF.